These 3 T cell receptor beta chains were all obtained from the same sample, sequenced in a study of T cells in Graves' hyperthyroidism and ophthalmopathy. RNA transcripts provided the source from which TCR beta CDR3 regions were amplified. First-round RT-PCR of the TCR CDR3 relied on the HTBI primer set. TCRdb re-called the multiplex PCR reads with MiXCR, one entry per CDR3 protein. The sample includes around 300,000 distinct CDR3 sequences, around 15% seen only once; the top ten take 34%. Material: blood. These receptors all come from a woman in her thirties or forties with Graves' ophthalmopathy.

This clonotype was counted many times. V usage is TRBV3-1 and J usage is TRBJ1-1; tentatively, D is TRBD1 (5 bases). The CDR3 is made up of 12 amino acids. The germline V and J ends were trimmed by 6 bases and 7 bases, with 12 bases remaining between them. CDR1 and CDR2 (germline): LGHDT, YNNKEL (reference sequence). The CDR3 bases are TGTGCCAGCAGTCCGGGGGGGGGTGAAGCTTTCTTT. This sequence encodes CASSPGGGEAFF.

This chain uses TRBV5-1 with TRBJ2-2; D unresolved. The germline gives CDR1 SGHRS, CDR2 YFSETQ. The CDR3 is 14 residues long. Trimming stripped 2 bases from V and 2 bases from J, with 7 bases between. For the CDR3, the DNA is TGCGCCAGCAGCTTTAGCCGAAACACCGGGGAGCTGTTTTTT. It specifies CASSFSRNTGELFF.

This clonotype was seen more than once but under ten times. The V and J genes are TRBV19 and TRBJ2-1; D remains ambiguous. The CDR3 is 15 residues long. Germline lookup yields CDR1 LNHDA and CDR2 SQIVND (reference sequence). V lost 4 bases and J 1 base, leaving 11 bases between the germline ends. This CDR3 reads CASSTSLGSYNEQFF. The CDR3 DNA reads as TGTGCCAGTAGTACAAGCCTTGGGTCCTACAATGAGCAGTTCTTC.